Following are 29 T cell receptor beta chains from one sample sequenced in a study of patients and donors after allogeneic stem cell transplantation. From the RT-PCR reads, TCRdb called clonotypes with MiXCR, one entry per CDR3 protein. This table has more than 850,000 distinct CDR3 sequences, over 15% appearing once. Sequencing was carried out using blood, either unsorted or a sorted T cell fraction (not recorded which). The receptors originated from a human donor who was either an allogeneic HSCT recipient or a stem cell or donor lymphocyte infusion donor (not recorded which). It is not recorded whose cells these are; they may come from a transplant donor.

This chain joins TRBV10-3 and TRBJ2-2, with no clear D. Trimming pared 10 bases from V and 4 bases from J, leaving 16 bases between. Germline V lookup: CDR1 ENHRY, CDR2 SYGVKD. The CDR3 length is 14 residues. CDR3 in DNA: TGTGCCACCAGCAGAGATAGAGCCACCGGGGAGCTGTTTTTT. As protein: CATSRDRATGELFF.

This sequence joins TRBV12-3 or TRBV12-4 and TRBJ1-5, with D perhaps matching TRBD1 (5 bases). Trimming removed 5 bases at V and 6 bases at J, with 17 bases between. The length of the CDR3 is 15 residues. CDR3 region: CASSATKGNSQPQHF. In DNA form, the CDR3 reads TGTGCCAGCAGTGCAACGAAGGGGAATAGTCAGCCCCAGCATTTT.

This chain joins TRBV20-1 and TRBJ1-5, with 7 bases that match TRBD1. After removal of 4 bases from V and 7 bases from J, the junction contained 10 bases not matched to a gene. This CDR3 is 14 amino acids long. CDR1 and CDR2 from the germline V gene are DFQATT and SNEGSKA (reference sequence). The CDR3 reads CSAIREGARQPQHF. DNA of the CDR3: TGCAGTGCTATACGTGAGGGGGCGCGGCAGCCCCAGCATTTT.

The CDR3 DNA is TGCGCCAGCAGCCAAGCGAGGGTAAGCAATCAGCCCCAGCATTTT. Protein sequence: CASSQARVSNQPQHF. This rearrangement joins TRBV4-3 to TRBJ1-5; D call uncertain. CDR1 and CDR2 (germline): LGHNA, YSLEER. This CDR3 is built from 15 residues. V gave up 1 base and J gave up 1 base, with 8 bases separating them.

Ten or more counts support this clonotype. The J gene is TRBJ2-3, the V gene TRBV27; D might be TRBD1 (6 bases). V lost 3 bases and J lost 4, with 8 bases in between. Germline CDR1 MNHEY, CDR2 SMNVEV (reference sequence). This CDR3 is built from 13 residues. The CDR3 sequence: CASSFAGADTQYF. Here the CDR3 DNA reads TGTGCCAGCAGTTTCGCAGGGGCAGATACGCAGTATTTT.

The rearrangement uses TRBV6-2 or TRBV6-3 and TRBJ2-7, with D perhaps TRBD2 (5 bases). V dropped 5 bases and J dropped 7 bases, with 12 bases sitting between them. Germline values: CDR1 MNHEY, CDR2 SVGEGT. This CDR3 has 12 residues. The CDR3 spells CASSDDYFEQYF. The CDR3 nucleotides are TGTGCCAGCAGTGATGACTATTTTGAGCAGTACTTC.

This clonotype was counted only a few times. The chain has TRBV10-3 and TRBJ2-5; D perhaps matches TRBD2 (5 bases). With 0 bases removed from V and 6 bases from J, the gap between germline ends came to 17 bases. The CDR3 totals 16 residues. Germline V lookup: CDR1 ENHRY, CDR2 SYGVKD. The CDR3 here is CAISESDGLFGKTQYF. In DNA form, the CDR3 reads TGTGCCATCAGTGAGTCGGATGGGTTATTCGGGAAGACCCAGTACTTC.

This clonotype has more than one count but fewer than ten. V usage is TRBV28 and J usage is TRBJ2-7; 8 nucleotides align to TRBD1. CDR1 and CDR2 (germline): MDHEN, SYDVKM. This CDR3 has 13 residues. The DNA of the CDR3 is TGTGCACTAGGGACAGGACCGTTCTACGAGCAGTACTTC. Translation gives CALGTGPFYEQYF.

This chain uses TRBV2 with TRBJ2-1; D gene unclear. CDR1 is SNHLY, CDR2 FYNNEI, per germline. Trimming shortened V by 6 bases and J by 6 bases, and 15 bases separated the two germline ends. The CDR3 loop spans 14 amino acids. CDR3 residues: CASRERFLFNEQFF. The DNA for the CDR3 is TGTGCCAGCAGGGAGAGATTCCTGTTCAATGAGCAGTTCTTC.

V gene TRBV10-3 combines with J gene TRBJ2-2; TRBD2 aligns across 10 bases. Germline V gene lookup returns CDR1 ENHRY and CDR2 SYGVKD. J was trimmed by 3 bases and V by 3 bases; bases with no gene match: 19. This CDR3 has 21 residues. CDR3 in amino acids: CAISDPSLFSGRARDTGELFF. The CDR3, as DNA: TGTGCCATCAGTGACCCCTCGTTGTTCAGCGGGAGGGCCAGGGACACCGGGGAGCTGTTTTTT.

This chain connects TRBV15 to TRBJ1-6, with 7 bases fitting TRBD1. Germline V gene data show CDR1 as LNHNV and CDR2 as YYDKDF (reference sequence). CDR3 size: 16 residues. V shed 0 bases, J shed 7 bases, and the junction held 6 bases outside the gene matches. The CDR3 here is CATSREVGQRNSPLHF. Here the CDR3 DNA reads TGTGCCACCAGCAGAGAGGTGGGACAGAGGAATTCACCCCTCCACTTT.

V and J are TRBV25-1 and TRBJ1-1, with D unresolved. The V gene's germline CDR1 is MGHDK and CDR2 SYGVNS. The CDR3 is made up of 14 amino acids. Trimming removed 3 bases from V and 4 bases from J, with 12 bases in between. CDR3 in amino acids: CASSEGGRVTEAFF. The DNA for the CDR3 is TGTGCCAGCAGTGAGGGAGGCAGAGTCACTGAAGCTTTCTTT.

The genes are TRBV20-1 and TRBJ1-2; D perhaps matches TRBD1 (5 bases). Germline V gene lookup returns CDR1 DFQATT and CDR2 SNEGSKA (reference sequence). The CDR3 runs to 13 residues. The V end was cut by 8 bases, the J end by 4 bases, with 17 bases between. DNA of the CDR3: TGCAGTCCAAACGACGCCGGGGGCTATGGCTACACCTTC. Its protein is CSPNDAGGYGYTF.

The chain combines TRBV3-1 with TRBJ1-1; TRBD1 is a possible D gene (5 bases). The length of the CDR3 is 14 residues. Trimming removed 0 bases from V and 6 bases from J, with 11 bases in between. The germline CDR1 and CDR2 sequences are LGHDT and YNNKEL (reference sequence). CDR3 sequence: CASSQDWRGAEAFF. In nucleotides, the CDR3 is TGTGCCAGCAGCCAAGATTGGAGGGGCGCTGAAGCTTTCTTT.

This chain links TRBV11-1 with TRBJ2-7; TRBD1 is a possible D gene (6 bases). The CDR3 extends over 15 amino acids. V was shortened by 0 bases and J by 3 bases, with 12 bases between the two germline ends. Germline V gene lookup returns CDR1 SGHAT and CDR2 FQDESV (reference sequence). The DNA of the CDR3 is TGTGCCAGCAGCTTAGCGACAGGAGATCTCTACGAGCAGTACTTC. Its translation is CASSLATGDLYEQYF.

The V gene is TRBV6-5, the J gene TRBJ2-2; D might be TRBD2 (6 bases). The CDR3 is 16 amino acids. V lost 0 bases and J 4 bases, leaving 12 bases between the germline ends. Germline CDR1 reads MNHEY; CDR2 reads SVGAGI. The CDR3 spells CASSYSGGTATGELFF. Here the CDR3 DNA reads TGTGCCAGCAGTTACTCGGGGGGAACTGCCACCGGGGAGCTGTTTTTT.

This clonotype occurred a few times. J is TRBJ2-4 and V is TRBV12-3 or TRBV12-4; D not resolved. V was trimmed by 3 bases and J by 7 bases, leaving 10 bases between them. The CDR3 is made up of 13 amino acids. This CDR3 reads CASSFLEFNIQYF. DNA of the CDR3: TGTGCCAGCAGTTTTTTAGAGTTTAACATTCAGTACTTC.

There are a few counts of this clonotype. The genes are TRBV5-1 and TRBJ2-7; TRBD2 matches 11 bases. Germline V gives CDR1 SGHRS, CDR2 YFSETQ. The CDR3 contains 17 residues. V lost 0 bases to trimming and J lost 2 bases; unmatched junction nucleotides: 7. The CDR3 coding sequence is TGCGCCAGCAGCTTGGATACTAGCGGGAGAAGAGCCTACGAGCAGTACTTC. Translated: CASSLDTSGRRAYEQYF. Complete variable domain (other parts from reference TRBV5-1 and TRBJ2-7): KAGVTQTPRYLIKTRGQQVTLSCSPISGHRSVSWYQQTPGQGLQFLFEYFSETQRNKGNFPGRFSGRQFSNSRSEMNVSTLELGDSALYLCASSLDTSGRRAYEQYFGPGTRLTVT.

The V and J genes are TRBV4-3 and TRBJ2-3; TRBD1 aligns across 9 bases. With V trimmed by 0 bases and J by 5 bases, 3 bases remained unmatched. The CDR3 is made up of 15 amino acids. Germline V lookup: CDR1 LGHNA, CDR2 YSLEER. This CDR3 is CASSQEDRGGDTQYF. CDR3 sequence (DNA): TGCGCCAGCAGCCAAGAAGACAGGGGGGGAGATACGCAGTATTTT.

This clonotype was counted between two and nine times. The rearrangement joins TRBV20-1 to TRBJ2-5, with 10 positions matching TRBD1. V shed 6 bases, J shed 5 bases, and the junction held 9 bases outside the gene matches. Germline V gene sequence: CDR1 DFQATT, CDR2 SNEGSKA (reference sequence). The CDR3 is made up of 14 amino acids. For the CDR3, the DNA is TGCAGTGCCACCGGGACAGGGGAACGGGAGACCCAGTACTTC. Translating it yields CSATGTGERETQYF.

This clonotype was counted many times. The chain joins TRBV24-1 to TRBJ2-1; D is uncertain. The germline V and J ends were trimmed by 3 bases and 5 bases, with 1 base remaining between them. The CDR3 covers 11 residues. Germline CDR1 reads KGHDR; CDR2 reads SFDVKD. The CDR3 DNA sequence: TGTGCCACCAGTGATCACAATGAGCAGTTCTTC. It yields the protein CATSDHNEQFF.

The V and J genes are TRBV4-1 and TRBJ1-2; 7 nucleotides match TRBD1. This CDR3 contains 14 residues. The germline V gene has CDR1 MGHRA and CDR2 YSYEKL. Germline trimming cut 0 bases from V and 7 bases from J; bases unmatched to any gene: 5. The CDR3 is CASSQDRGSIGYTF. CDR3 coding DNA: TGCGCCAGCAGCCAAGACAGGGGGTCGATTGGCTACACCTTC.

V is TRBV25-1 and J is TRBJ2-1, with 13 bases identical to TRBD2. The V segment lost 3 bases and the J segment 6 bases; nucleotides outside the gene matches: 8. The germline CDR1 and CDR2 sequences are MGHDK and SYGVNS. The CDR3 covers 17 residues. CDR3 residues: CASSDEGTSGEVNEQFF. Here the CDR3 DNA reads TGTGCCAGCAGTGACGAAGGGACTAGCGGGGAGGTCAATGAGCAGTTCTTC.

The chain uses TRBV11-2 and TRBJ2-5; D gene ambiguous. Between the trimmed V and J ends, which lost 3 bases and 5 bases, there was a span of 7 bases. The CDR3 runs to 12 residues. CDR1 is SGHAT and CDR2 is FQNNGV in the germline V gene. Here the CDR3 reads CASSFAYETQYF. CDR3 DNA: TGTGCCAGCAGCTTTGCGTACGAGACCCAGTACTTC.

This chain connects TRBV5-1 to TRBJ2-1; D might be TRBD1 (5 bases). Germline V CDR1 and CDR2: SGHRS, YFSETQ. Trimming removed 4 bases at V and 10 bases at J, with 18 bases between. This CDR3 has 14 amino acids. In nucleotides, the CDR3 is TGCGCCAGCAGCCCCCAGGGCCAACGGGTCGAGCAGTTCTTC. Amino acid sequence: CASSPQGQRVEQFF.

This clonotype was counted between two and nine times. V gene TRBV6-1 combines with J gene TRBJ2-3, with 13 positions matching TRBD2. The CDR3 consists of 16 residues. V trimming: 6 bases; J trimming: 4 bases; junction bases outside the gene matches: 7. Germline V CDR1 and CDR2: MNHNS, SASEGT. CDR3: CASRWTSGSSADTQYF. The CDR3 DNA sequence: TGTGCCAGCAGATGGACTAGCGGGAGTAGTGCAGATACGCAGTATTTT.

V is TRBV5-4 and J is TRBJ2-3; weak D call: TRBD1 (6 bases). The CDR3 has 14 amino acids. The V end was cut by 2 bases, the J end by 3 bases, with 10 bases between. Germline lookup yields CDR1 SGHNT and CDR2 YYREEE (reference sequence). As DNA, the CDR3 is TGTGCCAGCAGCTTTACAACAGGGACAGATACGCAGTATTTT. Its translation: CASSFTTGTDTQYF.

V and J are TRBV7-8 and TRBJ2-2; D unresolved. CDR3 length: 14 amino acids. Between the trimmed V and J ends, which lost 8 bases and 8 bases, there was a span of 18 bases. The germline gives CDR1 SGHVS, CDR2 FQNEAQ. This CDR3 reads CASQPPETTGELFF. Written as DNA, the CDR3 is TGTGCCAGCCAGCCCCCGGAAACAACGGGGGAGCTGTTTTTT.

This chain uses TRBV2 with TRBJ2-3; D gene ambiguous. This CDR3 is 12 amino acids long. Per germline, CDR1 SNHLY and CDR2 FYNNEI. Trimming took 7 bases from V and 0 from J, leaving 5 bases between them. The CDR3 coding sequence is TGTGCCAGCACGGAGAGCACAGATACGCAGTATTTT. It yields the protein CASTESTDTQYF.